Following are 8 T cell receptor beta chains from one sample sequenced in a study of response to subunit inactivated influenza vaccine. Each CDR3 protein is one row after TCRdb ran MiXCR on the RT-PCR reads. The sample shows about 780,000 distinct CDR3 sequences, roughly 18% of them seen only once. The source was PBMCs from blood, collected about 5 days after vaccination. These receptor sequences come from a man aged 50 to 59 who received an inactivated influenza vaccine.

In its sample, this clonotype was seen a few times. The V gene is TRBV5-1, the J gene TRBJ1-2, with unresolved D. This CDR3 is 15 amino acids long. V was trimmed by 4 bases and J by 0 bases, leaving 13 bases between them. The V gene's germline CDR1 is SGHRS and CDR2 YFSETQ. CDR3 in DNA: TGCGCCAGCAGCATCCAGACATCAGCTAACTATGGCTACACCTTC. Amino acids: CASSIQTSANYGYTF.

The V gene is TRBV5-6, the J gene TRBJ2-3, with 11 bases matching TRBD2. Germline values: CDR1 SGHDT, CDR2 YYEEEE. The CDR3 spans 16 residues. After removal of 6 bases from V and 3 bases from J, the junction contained 9 bases not matched to a gene. CDR3 coding DNA: TGTGCCAGCACCTCCTTGACTAGCGGGAATACAGATACGCAGTATTTT. This encodes CASTSLTSGNTDTQYF. Full variable domain (rest looked up from reference TRBV5-6 and TRBJ2-3): DAGVTQSPTHLIKTRGQQVTLRCSPKSGHDTVSWYQQALGQGPQFIFQYYEEEERQRGNFPDRFSGHQFPNYSSELNVNALLLGDSALYLCASTSLTSGNTDTQYFGPGTRLTVL.

This clonotype was seen ten or more times. The V and J genes are TRBV7-6 and TRBJ2-3; D is uncertain. The CDR3 covers 13 residues. Germline CDR1 and CDR2: SGHVS and FNYEAQ. The V gene lost 6 bases and the J gene lost 4 bases, with 11 bases spanning the gap. This CDR3 is CASRPEGSDTQYF. In DNA form, the CDR3 reads TGTGCCAGCAGGCCTGAAGGGTCAGATACGCAGTATTTT.

This clonotype was recorded a few times. The J gene is TRBJ1-5, the V gene TRBV12-3 or TRBV12-4; D is undetermined. V was trimmed by 2 bases and J by 9 bases, leaving 11 bases between them. The CDR3 loop spans 13 amino acids. The CDR3 region has the DNA TGTGCCAGCAGTTTACCAAGTGTGAGGCCCCAGCATTTT. It codes for CASSLPSVRPQHF.

This clonotype showed up just a few times. The chain combines TRBV6-1 with TRBJ2-1, with TRBD2 identical over 15 bases. J gave up 7 bases and V 7 bases, and 11 bases lay outside the gene matches. Per the germline V gene, CDR1 is MNHNS and CDR2 is SASEGT. CDR3 length: 17 amino acids. CDR3: CASNRPGLAGGGNEQFF. In DNA form, the CDR3 reads TGTGCCAGCAACCGCCCGGGACTAGCGGGAGGAGGGAATGAGCAGTTCTTC.

The chain is built from TRBV6-2 or TRBV6-3 and TRBJ2-2; D is unclear. Between the trimmed V and J ends, which lost 11 bases and 0 bases, there was a span of 10 bases. Germline-derived CDR1 and CDR2 are MNHEY and SVGEGT. The CDR3 extends over 13 amino acids. This CDR3 is CAYLSANTGELFF. CDR3 DNA sequence: TGTGCCTACTTATCCGCGAACACCGGGGAGCTGTTTTTT.

This clonotype was seen a handful of times. The chain joins TRBV4-3 to TRBJ2-5; weak D call: TRBD2 (5 bases). This CDR3 has 14 residues. In germline, CDR1 is LGHNA, CDR2 YSLEER. V was clipped by 3 bases and J by 3 bases, with 11 bases between them. CDR3 loop: CASSQVYGEETQYF. In DNA form, the CDR3 reads TGCGCCAGCAGCCAGGTCTACGGGGAAGAGACCCAGTACTTC.

V is TRBV11-2 and J is TRBJ2-7; possible D gene TRBD1, 6 bases. The CDR3 extends over 16 amino acids. Germline values: CDR1 SGHAT, CDR2 FQNNGV. Between the trimmed V and J ends, which lost 5 bases and 4 bases, there was a span of 21 bases. The CDR3: CASSALSGQGNYEQYF. As DNA, the CDR3 is TGTGCCAGCAGCGCCCTATCGGGCCAGGGGAATTACGAGCAGTACTTC.